The 23 T cell receptor beta chains below come from one sample, sequenced in a study of regulatory T cells in long-lasting Graves disease. The time point denotes: newly diagnosed GD, antithyroid drugs for less than 3 months. PBMC RNA was the source of the TCR library. TCR beta libraries were built with iRepertoire HTBI primers and Arm-PCR of CDR3 regions. Each CDR3 protein gets one entry after TCRdb re-called the multiplex PCR reads with MiXCR. The sample yields a few hundred thousand distinct CDR3 sequences, roughly 15% seen once. These data were likewise used in another study, on T cells in Graves' hyperthyroidism and ophthalmopathy.

The sample was peripheral blood mononuclear cells (PBMCs), taken at new diagnosis, from a patient treated with antithyroid drugs. These receptors originate from a young woman with Graves disease.

This clonotype has more than one count but fewer than ten. CDR3 nucleotide sequence: TGTGCCAGCAGCTTACAGACAGGGGGCGGCTACGAGCAGTACTTC. Translated, it gives CASSLQTGGGYEQYF. This chain connects TRBV11-2 to TRBJ2-7, with 10 bases lining up with TRBD1. This CDR3 is 15 amino acids long. V trimming: 2 bases; J trimming: 3 bases; junction bases outside the gene matches: 4. Germline V gene sequence: CDR1 SGHAT, CDR2 FQNNGV.

This clonotype was observed at least ten times. The V call is TRBV5-1, the J call TRBJ1-6, with 8 positions matching TRBD1. This CDR3 spans 15 amino acids. CDR1 and CDR2 (germline): SGHRS, YFSETQ. J lost 5 bases, V lost 5 bases, and 6 bases had no gene match. The CDR3 loop reads CASRPGGLDNSPLHF. The CDR3 DNA reads as TGCGCCAGCAGACCAGGGGGCCTCGATAATTCACCCCTCCACTTT.

This clonotype was observed at least ten times. The chain recombines TRBV20-1 with TRBJ2-1, with D unresolved. The CDR3 runs to 13 residues. The V gene lost 3 bases and the J gene lost 3 bases, with 9 bases spanning the gap. CDR1 DFQATT and CDR2 SNEGSKA come from the germline V gene (reference sequence). CDR3 DNA: TGCAGTGCTAGTGATCTGATCTACAATGAGCAGTTCTTC. Protein sequence: CSASDLIYNEQFF.

Written as DNA, the CDR3 is TGTGCCAGCAGTTTTGGAGGTGACCAGTTCTTC. Translation gives CASSFGGDQFF. The genes are TRBV28 and TRBJ2-1; possible D gene TRBD2, 5 bases. In germline, CDR1 is MDHEN, CDR2 SYDVKM. The CDR3 contains 11 residues. Deletions cut 3 bases from V and 13 bases from J, with 10 bases between.

This clonotype has at least ten counts. The chain recombines TRBV29-1 with TRBJ2-7; D not certain. Trimming shortened V by 4 bases and J by 0 bases, and 4 bases separated the two germline ends. Germline CDR1 and CDR2: SQVTM and ANQGSEA. The CDR3 is made up of 11 amino acids. The CDR3 DNA sequence: TGCAGCGTTGGTACCTCCTACGAGCAGTACTTC. Translated: CSVGTSYEQYF.

The table lists this clonotype with a few counts. The chain combines TRBV15 with TRBJ2-1; the match to TRBD1 covers 7 bases. The germline V gene encodes CDR1 LNHNV and CDR2 YYDKDF (reference sequence). V trimming: 3 bases; J trimming: 5 bases; junction bases outside the gene matches: 7. The CDR3 length is 15 residues. CDR3 nucleotides: TGTGCCACCAGCAGGAGGGGGCGCGGAAACAATGAGCAGTTCTTC. Its translation is CATSRRGRGNNEQFF.

This clonotype has ten or more counts. The chain recombines TRBV5-1 with TRBJ1-1, with D perhaps matching TRBD1 (5 bases). Germline V gene data show CDR1 as SGHRS and CDR2 as YFSETQ. The CDR3 runs 14 residues. Trimming left V 5 bases short and J 4 bases short, with 15 bases between. The CDR3 sequence: CASREGRGGTEAFF. CDR3 in DNA: TGCGCCAGCAGGGAGGGTCGGGGCGGCACTGAAGCTTTCTTT.

This clonotype turned up a few times. The chain combines TRBV12-3 or TRBV12-4 with TRBJ1-3; possibly TRBD1 for D (5 bases). Trimming shortened V by 2 bases and J by 0 bases, and 8 bases separated the two germline ends. The CDR3 is 15 residues long. The CDR3 here is CASSLSGLSGNTIYF. The CDR3 bases are TGTGCCAGCAGTTTATCAGGGCTCTCTGGAAACACCATATATTTT.

This clonotype was found a few times. The chain carries TRBV10-1 and TRBJ1-6, with 9 positions matching TRBD1. Trimming at V came to 10 bases and at J to 5 bases, leaving 21 bases not matched to a gene. The CDR3 length is 19 residues. The V gene's germline CDR1 is WNHNN and CDR2 SYGVQD (reference sequence). DNA for the CDR3: TGCGCCATGCCAAGAAACAGGGGGCCACTCTCCCCACATAATTCACCCCTCCACTTT. Its translation is CAMPRNRGPLSPHNSPLHF.

This clonotype was seen many times. J is TRBJ1-5 and V is TRBV20-1; D is ambiguous. With 0 bases removed from V and 3 bases from J, the gap between germline ends came to 12 bases. The CDR3 sequence is 15 residues long. Germline V gives CDR1 DFQATT, CDR2 SNEGSKA (reference sequence). The CDR3 sequence is CSARDQQSYNQPQHF. CDR3 DNA: TGCAGTGCTAGAGACCAGCAGAGTTACAATCAGCCCCAGCATTTT.

This clonotype was counted at least ten times. The chain carries TRBV20-1 and TRBJ2-7, with D possibly TRBD1 on 5 matching bases. The CDR3 has 14 amino acids. From germline, CDR1 is DFQATT and CDR2 SNEGSKA (reference sequence). Trimming shortened V by 6 bases and J by 0 bases, and 15 bases separated the two germline ends. Written as DNA, the CDR3 is TGCAGTGCCAGAAGGGCAGACAGCTCCTACGAGCAGTACTTC. It translates to CSARRADSSYEQYF.

A single count supports this clonotype. The chain links TRBV7-6 to TRBJ2-5; D perhaps matches TRBD2 (7 bases). CDR3 length: 16 amino acids. V lost 2 bases and J 5 bases, leaving 18 bases between the germline ends. Germline-derived CDR1 and CDR2 are SGHVS and FNYEAQ. CDR3 nucleotide sequence: TGTGCCAGCAGCTTATTTGGGTCAAAGGGGGGGGAGACCCAGTACTTC. It codes for CASSLFGSKGGETQYF.

The chain has TRBV3-1 and TRBJ2-7, with TRBD2 matching 8 bases. The V segment lost 2 bases and the J segment 3 bases; nucleotides outside the gene matches: 15. The germline gives CDR1 LGHDT, CDR2 YNNKEL (reference sequence). The CDR3 length is 18 residues. This CDR3 reads CASSQYSLSGSSFYEQYF. In DNA form, the CDR3 reads TGTGCCAGCAGCCAATATTCTTTGAGCGGGAGTAGTTTCTACGAGCAGTACTTC.

This clonotype occurred many times. J is TRBJ1-2 and V is TRBV5-5; TRBD1 is a possible D gene (5 bases). The CDR3 is made up of 12 amino acids. Germline assignment: CDR1 SGHKS and CDR2 YYEKEE (reference sequence). Trimming removed 0 bases from V and 8 bases from J, with 8 bases in between. In DNA, the CDR3 is TGTGCCAGCAGCTTGGTCACAGGCGGCTACACCTTC. Its protein is CASSLVTGGYTF. Full variable domain (remainder filled in from reference TRBV5-5 and TRBJ1-2): DAGVTQSPTHLIKTRGQQVTLRCSPISGHKSVSWYQQVLGQGPQFIFQYYEKEERGRGNFPDRFSARQFPNYSSELNVNALLLGDSALYLCASSLVTGGYTFGSGTRLTVV.

The rearrangement links TRBV6-2 or TRBV6-3 to TRBJ2-2, with TRBD2 matching over 8 bases. Germline V CDR1 and CDR2: MNHEY, SVGEGT. CDR3 length: 20 amino acids. Trimming took 3 bases from V and 3 from J; bases not matched to a gene: 18. CDR3 in amino acids: CASSYSASLAGLLDTGELFF. The DNA for the CDR3 is TGTGCCAGCAGTTATTCAGCGTCGCTAGCGGGTCTTCTCGACACCGGGGAGCTGTTTTTT.

This clonotype came up many times. The rearrangement uses TRBV3-1 and TRBJ2-1, with 7 bases fitting TRBD1. This CDR3 contains 13 residues. V lost 3 bases and J lost 4; bases outside the gene matches: 0. The germline CDR1 and CDR2 sequences are LGHDT and YNNKEL (reference sequence). The CDR3 DNA sequence: TGTGCCAGCAGCCAGGACAGGTACAATGAGCAGTTCTTC. The encoded protein is CASSQDRYNEQFF.

This chain links TRBV3-1 with TRBJ2-7, with 9 bases lining up with TRBD2. Germline V gene lookup returns CDR1 LGHDT and CDR2 YNNKEL (reference sequence). This CDR3 spans 16 amino acids. J lost 4 bases, V lost 2 bases, and 9 bases had no gene match. CDR3 sequence: CASSQLRGGGLYEQYF. The CDR3 nucleotides are TGTGCCAGCAGCCAATTACGCGGGGGGGGCCTTTACGAGCAGTACTTC.

This clonotype has a count of ten or more. The chain recombines TRBV7-3 with TRBJ2-5; TRBD2 aligns across 8 bases. The V gene end was trimmed by 0 bases and the J gene end by 2 bases; junction bases not matched to a gene: 5. From germline, CDR1 is SGHTA and CDR2 FQGTGA. This CDR3 has 16 residues. The CDR3 spells CASSLTATSGQETQYF. Written as DNA, the CDR3 is TGTGCCAGCAGCTTAACGGCTACTAGCGGTCAAGAGACCCAGTACTTC.

The sample holds many counts of this clonotype. This chain links TRBV5-1 with TRBJ1-4; D not resolved. V gave up 4 bases and J gave up 7 bases, with 11 bases separating them. Germline values: CDR1 SGHRS, CDR2 YFSETQ. The CDR3 runs to 13 residues. The CDR3 here is CASSPGSLEKLFF. The CDR3 DNA reads TGCGCCAGCAGCCCCGGATCCCTTGAAAAACTGTTTTTT.

For this clonotype: A much larger clonotype is one base distant, so this may be a read error. The J gene is TRBJ2-7, the V gene TRBV7-3; 8 bases fit TRBD1. J gave up 5 bases and V 2 bases, and 11 bases lay outside the gene matches. The CDR3 consists of 16 residues. Germline V gene data show CDR1 as SGHTA and CDR2 as FQGTGA. The CDR3, as DNA: TGTGCCAGCAGCTTAGCGACGGGACAGGTGAACCACGAGCAGTACTTC. Translating it yields CASSLATGQVNHEQYF.

This clonotype has ten or more counts. The chain employs TRBV9 and TRBJ2-3, with TRBD2 matching 8 bases. This CDR3 has 14 residues. The junction had 7 bases not matched to a gene; V was cut back by 7 bases and J by 3 bases. Germline values: CDR1 SGDLS, CDR2 YYNGEE. CDR3 loop: CASGNGGGTDTQYF. The CDR3 region has the DNA TGTGCCAGCGGGAACGGCGGGGGGACAGATACGCAGTATTTT.

This clonotype came up many times. The rearrangement joins TRBV20-1 to TRBJ1-5; D remains unclear. The CDR3 totals 14 residues. Trimming took 3 bases from V and 3 from J, leaving 12 bases between them. Germline V CDR1 and CDR2: DFQATT, SNEGSKA (reference sequence). CDR3 coding DNA: TGCAGTGCTAGGCCCCCGCCCTACAATCAGCCCCAGCATTTT. Protein: CSARPPPYNQPQHF.

With respect to this clonotype: A single base is all that separates this from a far larger clone, so a read error is likely. The J gene is TRBJ2-5, the V gene TRBV11-1, with D tentatively TRBD1 or TRBD2 (6 bases each). Deletions cut 5 bases from V and 11 bases from J, with 24 bases between. The CDR3 extends over 15 amino acids. Germline loops: CDR1 SGHAT, CDR2 FQDESV (reference sequence). The DNA for the CDR3 is TGTGCCAGCAGCCTGACCGGGGGCACGAGCTATGAGCAGTACTTC. Protein: CASSLTGGTSYEQYF.